This T cell receptor beta chain is drawn from a study of OX40 agonist ivuxolimab in advanced cancers. For the study at large: The eligibility criteria allowed prior anti-PD-1, anti-PD-L1 or anti-CTLA-4 therapy, and under 50% had some. Study outcomes and limitations: Normalized T-cell clonal expansion was also low in some nonresponders. CD8+ T cells were the subset that, on average, had more expanded clones than CD4+.

Clones were read by immunoSEQ multiplex PCR, and TCRdb kept only the in-frame ones, dropping some. Of about 13,000 clones listed, roughly two thirds were seen once; the top ten hold roughly a quarter. V was shortened by 8 bases and J by 8 bases, with 18 bases between the two germline ends. CDR3 size: 13 residues. Germline loops: CDR1 LNHDA, CDR2 SQIVND (reference sequence). With baseline, cycle 4 day 1, and cycle 7 day 1 as timepoints, blood was sampled. About this clone: Its antigen remains unidentified.

This sample comprised CD4+ or CD8+ T cells sorted from blood, obtained in a trial of the OX40 agonist ivuxolimab. V gene TRBV19 combines with J gene TRBJ1-1; D perhaps matches TRBD1 (5 bases). The TCR sequence derives from an adult with an advanced solid tumor such as melanoma, head and neck, liver or kidney cancer. This CDR3 reads CASRPELGPEAFF. The CDR3 nucleotides read TGTGCCAGTCGCCCAGAGCTGGGGCCAGAAGCTTTCTTT.